What follows is one T cell receptor beta chain and its context. Methods used by the authors: Reference gene primer amplification gave nucleated cell count estimates. Generated by immunoSEQ multiplex PCR, the TCRdb table keeps only in-frame clones and is missing some. That table gives V, J and clone size, and the DNA gave D and trimming. The sample has some 38,000 clones; approximately 85% are singletons. V was shortened by 6 bases and J by 5 bases, with 19 bases between the two germline ends. The germline V gene encodes CDR1 SQVTM and CDR2 ANQGSEA. The CDR3 extends over 14 amino acids. The data belong to a study of blood T cell repertoires in COVID-19. Across the whole study: Sites in the United States, Italy and Spain provided acute and convalescent COVID-19 samples. PBMCs, B-cell-depleted T cells, or T cells were the source of the cDNA or gDNA that made up the material.

Sequencing was done on a sample of peripheral blood. The gene calls are TRBV29-1 and TRBJ2-5; D not certain. The TCR sequence derives from a man aged 55-75 years with active or convalescent COVID-19. The CDR3 nucleotides are TGCAGCGTGGAAATTCTACTACATCTCGAGACCCAGTACTTC. It specifies CSVEILLHLETQYF.